This T cell receptor beta chain was recorded in a study of OX40 agonist ivuxolimab in advanced cancers. General observations from the study: With doses of 0.1 to 3.0 mg/kg, CD4+ and CD8+ blood T cells had undergone clonal expansion by week 6.

The assay was immunoSEQ multiplex PCR, and TCRdb's table has in-frame clones only and misses some. The data contain about 26,000 clones, 83% of them singletons. Concerning this clone itself: Its antigen is unknown.

The V gene lost 6 bases and the J gene lost 0 bases, with 6 bases spanning the gap. The CDR3 loop spans 13 amino acids. The germline V gene has CDR1 MGHDK and CDR2 SYGVNS. The sample here was CD4+ or CD8+ T cells sorted from blood, taken in a trial of the OX40 agonist ivuxolimab. V usage is TRBV25-1 and J usage is TRBJ1-5; D unresolved. This clonotype originated in an adult with an advanced solid tumor such as melanoma, head and neck, liver or kidney cancer. In DNA form, the CDR3 reads TGTGCCAGCAGACCGAATAGCAATCAGCCCCAGCATTTT. Translating it yields CASRPNSNQPQHF.